This T cell receptor (beta chain) was obtained from a study of T cells expressing NK-cell markers. Study as a whole: The sequencing cohort of eight donors included seven HCMV-seropositive individuals and one seronegative individual. Findings and caveats of the study: A handful of donors' CD3+CD56-NKG2C+ cells were dominated by the same clonotypes. Uncertainty persisted over the HCMV specificity of expanded NKG2C+ T cell clones.

What made the TCR beta cDNA was 5'RACE template switching with UMIs. Following a re-call of the 5' RACE reads, TCRdb has one entry per CDR3 protein and lacks DNA. In all, the sample yields about 370,000 distinct CDR3 sequences. About this clonotype: Its antigen remains unidentified.

CDR1 LNHDA and CDR2 SQIVND come from the germline V gene (reference sequence). The CDR3 consists of 14 residues. Sequencing used blood T cells: a sorted CD56 or NKG2C T cell subset, CD4+ or CD8+ T cells, or bulk PBMC T cells (not recorded which). The rearrangement links TRBV19 to TRBJ2-3. This TCR derives from a woman in her 50s in good health. The CDR3 spells CASSIGGLTDTQYF.